Below are 8 T cell receptor beta chains sequenced from a single sample in a study of shared clonotypes between healthy human individuals. Some clones are missing from TCRdb's copy, which holds only in-frame ones; the method was immunoSEQ multiplex PCR. The sample includes around 530,000 clones, roughly 79% of them seen just once. The sequencing sample was made of PBMCs. The source of these receptors is a woman in her forties in good health. Some clones in this sample may be carry-over from other donors' samples.

This clone was seen many times. The genes are TRBV25-1 and TRBJ2-5; D remains unclear. Deletions cut 5 bases from V and 3 bases from J, with 19 bases between. Per germline, CDR1 MGHDK and CDR2 SYGVNS. The CDR3 has 16 residues. This chain's CDR3 is CASSIVHLSGKETQYF. The CDR3 DNA reads TGTGCCAGCAGTATAGTACACCTAAGTGGGAAAGAGACCCAGTACTTC.

Points on this clone: It differs at one base from a far larger clone, so likely a read error. The sample has other DNA sequences that encode this CDR3 too. The genes are TRBV30 and TRBJ1-5, with TRBD1 matching 9 bases. The CDR3 sequence is 14 residues long. Germline V gene data show CDR1 as GTSNPN and CDR2 as SVGIG (reference sequence). CDR3 amino acids: CAWSTQGANQPQHF. DNA of the CDR3: TGTGCCTGGAGTACACAGGGGGCGAATCAGCCACAGCATTTT.

J is TRBJ2-3 and V is TRBV29-1, with 10 bases fitting TRBD1. The CDR3 consists of 14 residues. CDR1 is SQVTM and CDR2 is ANQGSEA in the germline V gene. Trimming took 6 bases from V and 4 from J; bases not matched to a gene: 7. The CDR3 coding sequence is TGCAGCGTACCCGGGACAGGGGATGCAGATACGCAGTATTTT. This sequence encodes CSVPGTGDADTQYF.

There are a few counts of this clone. The chain recombines TRBV5-1 with TRBJ2-7; maybe TRBD2 (6 bases). V dropped 7 bases and J dropped 2 bases, with 16 bases sitting between them. Germline V gives CDR1 SGHRS, CDR2 YFSETQ. The CDR3 has 14 amino acids. The CDR3 nucleotides read TGCGCCAGCCAACCCGGGGGAATAACCTACGAGCAGTACTTC. Translated, it gives CASQPGGITYEQYF.

The chain uses TRBV10-3 and TRBJ2-7; D is undetermined. The germline V and J ends were trimmed by 5 bases and 5 bases, with 16 bases remaining between them. The germline V gene has CDR1 ENHRY and CDR2 SYGVKD. The CDR3 has 14 residues. The CDR3 nucleotides are TGTGCCATCAGTATAAGACCGCCGGAGCACGAGCAGTACTTC. This encodes CAISIRPPEHEQYF.

The chain combines TRBV23-1 with TRBJ2-7; 10 bases fit TRBD2. TRBV23-1 is identified as an open reading frame with a role that is uncertain. After removal of 0 bases from V and 3 bases from J, the junction contained 5 bases not matched to a gene. This CDR3 has 16 residues. This chain's CDR3 is CASSQSDRTSGYEQYF. The CDR3, as DNA: TGCGCCAGCAGTCAATCAGACCGGACTAGCGGCTACGAGCAGTACTTC.

The genes are TRBV9 and TRBJ2-5; 7 nucleotides match TRBD2. CDR1 and CDR2 (germline): SGDLS, YYNGEE. The CDR3 has 14 residues. V dropped 4 bases and J dropped 4; count of bases not matched to a gene: 7. CDR3 in amino acids: CASSPDWGGETQYF. DNA for the CDR3: TGTGCCAGCAGCCCAGACTGGGGGGGAGAGACCCAGTACTTC.

The J gene is TRBJ2-3, the V gene TRBV11-1, with TRBD1 matching over 7 bases. J gave up 2 bases and V 10 bases, and 6 bases lay outside the gene matches. Germline V gene sequence: CDR1 SGHAT, CDR2 FQDESV (reference sequence). CDR3 size: 13 residues. The CDR3: CATRDSYTDTQYF. CDR3 bases: TGTGCCACTCGGGACAGCTACACAGATACGCAGTATTTT.